This TCR beta chain was identified during a study of shared clonotypes between healthy human individuals (dated by TCRdb to about 2020). With regard to the full study: A few men and two women, aged 18 to 49 years, made up the cohort. For each donor, three plates each were used for CD4 naive and CD4 memory, two plates were used for CD8 naive, and one plate was used for CD8 memory. To estimate repertoire size and how much clonotypes are shared between individuals, the study performed deep sequencing of blood TCR repertoires from five healthy adults. To increase sequencing depth and limit assay-specific biases, TCR repertoire library preparation and sequencing were carried out by different laboratories using diverse techniques. Between about 0.8 and 9 billion PBMCs per donor were obtained by leukapheresis.

Healthy HIV-negative adults with no recently reported acute infections or vaccinations were included as donors. Every donor was a Caucasian adult living in Nashville, Tennessee, USA. CD4+ T cells were enriched by magnetic negative selection, after which naive cells were positively selected on CD45RA and the negative fraction was taken as the memory subset. Blood was obtained by leukapheresis, after which PBMCs were separated by Ficoll-Histopaque density gradient centrifugation and cryopreserved in liquid nitrogen vapor phase. Analytical flow cytometry was used to check the purity and quantity of each magnetically sorted T cell population. Genomic DNA was isolated from every sorted fraction and measured by UV absorbance on a Nanodrop 2000c. From its cysteine to its phenylalanine, the CDR3 spans 14 amino acids. Solely the CDR3 DNA is kept, with 42 bases framed from the first base. The germline V end is reduced by 3 bases and the J end by 6 bases; junction bases left unmatched: 4. CDR1 and CDR2 are read off the germline V gene as SGHTA and FQGNSA.

Using the deep immunoSEQ assay, multiplex PCR amplified TCR CDR3 regions from genomic DNA. Genomic DNA extracted from each cell subset was distributed evenly over all wells of several immunoSEQ 96-well plates, and each plate served as one replicate. For sorted subsets, about 200 ng genomic DNA, equal to some 30,000 T cell genomes, was loaded into each replicate PCR. The purified libraries were quantified using a Qubit 3.0 fluorometer, sized with a Bioanalyzer 2100, and then quantified again using the KAPA Library Quantification kit. Every immunoSEQ 96-well plate was sequenced on a dedicated single-read 150-cycle Illumina NextSeq 550 flow cell. As for how the authors treated the data: Because only junctional sequences without quality scores were contained in the immunoSEQ output, filtering matching that applied to full-length reads could not be performed. Sequences were annotated with PyIR, a Python wrapper for IgBLAST v1.9, using IMGT germline references to assign V/J genes and CDR3. Reads were filtered out if the reads had weak V/J assignments (E-value above 1e-6), no CDR3, stop codons, out-of-frame junctions, or ambiguous translated residues. V3J clonotypes were defined as sequences sharing an identical inferred V gene, J gene, and CDR3 amino acid sequence. The percentage overlap between two repertoires was calculated by dividing the number of shared unique clonotypes by the size of the smaller repertoire. RTK rarefaction, the Chao1 estimator, and Recon v2.1 estimates of unobserved clonotypes were used to assess repertoire richness. OLGA was used to compute generation probabilities for all TCRbeta clonotypes that the gDNA method yielded from four donors. Sourced from immuneACCESS, this table was stored by TCRdb with only in-frame sequences that have V and J called. A share of the clones is absent; for the studies checked, an unresolved V gene accounts for under half, and the remainder has no known explanation. For V, J and clone size, that table is used; D and trimming come from the DNA. The sample data list 2 million to 2.5 million clones, and 90% to 97% of these were observed just once. The top ten clonotypes cover over 0.1% of the sample.

For this clone: Its binding antigen is unknown. There are no base qualities to consult, and no much larger clone falls within one base.

The full study reports these points: Larger estimated clonotype richness was generally found for naive subsets than for memory subsets. Even with the large sequencing depth, rarefaction of the sorted-subset datasets indicated that sequencing was incomplete. The genetic and exposure-history diversity represented was limited by the small number of donors. Pairwise subsampling indicated that sequencing depth was expected to affect the degree of clonotype sharing among donors. Only blood was sampled, and tissue TCR repertoires likely differ from those in blood. Sharing across a few donors was observed for roughly 5.4% of naive CD4, 3% to 4% of naive CD8, over 2% of memory CD4, and about 0.39% of memory CD8 clonotypes. Compared with non-shared clonotypes, the clonotypes found in all four sorted-subset donors had higher generation probabilities.

The sample was naive CD4+ T cells sorted from blood. What this sample's cell subset or site label stands for: CD45RA+ positively selected. The receptor's source is a young man in good health. The sequence links TRBV7-2 to TRBJ2-3; 9 bases in between match TRBD1. The CDR3 reads as follows: CASSLTGGLDTQYF. The DNA sequence is as follows: TGTGCCAGCAGCTTGACAGGGGGATTGGATACGCAGTATTTT.